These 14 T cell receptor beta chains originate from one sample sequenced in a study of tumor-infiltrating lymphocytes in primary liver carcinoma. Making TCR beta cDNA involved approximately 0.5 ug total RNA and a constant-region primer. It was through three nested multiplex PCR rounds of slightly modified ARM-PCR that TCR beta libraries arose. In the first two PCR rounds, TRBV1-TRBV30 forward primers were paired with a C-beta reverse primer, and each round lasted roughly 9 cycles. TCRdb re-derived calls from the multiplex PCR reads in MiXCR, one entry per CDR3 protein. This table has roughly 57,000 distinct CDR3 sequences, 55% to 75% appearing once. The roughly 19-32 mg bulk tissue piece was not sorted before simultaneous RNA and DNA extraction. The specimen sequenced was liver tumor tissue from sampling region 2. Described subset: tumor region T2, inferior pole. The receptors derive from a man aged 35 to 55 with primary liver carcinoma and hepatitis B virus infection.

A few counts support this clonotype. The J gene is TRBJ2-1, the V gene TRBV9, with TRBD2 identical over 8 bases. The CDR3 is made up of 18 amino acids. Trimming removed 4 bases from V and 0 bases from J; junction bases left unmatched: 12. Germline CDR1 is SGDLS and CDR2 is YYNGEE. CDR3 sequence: CASSSRVTSEGSYNEQFF. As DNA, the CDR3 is TGTGCCAGCAGCTCAAGGGTGACTAGCGAGGGCTCCTACAATGAGCAGTTCTTC.

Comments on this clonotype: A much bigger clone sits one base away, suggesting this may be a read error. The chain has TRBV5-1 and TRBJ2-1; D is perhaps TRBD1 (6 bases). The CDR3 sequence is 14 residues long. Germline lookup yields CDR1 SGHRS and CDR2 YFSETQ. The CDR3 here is CASSLASMGAEKFF. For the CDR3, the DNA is TGCGCCAGCAGCTTGGCCTCAATGGGGGCTGAGAAGTTCTTC.

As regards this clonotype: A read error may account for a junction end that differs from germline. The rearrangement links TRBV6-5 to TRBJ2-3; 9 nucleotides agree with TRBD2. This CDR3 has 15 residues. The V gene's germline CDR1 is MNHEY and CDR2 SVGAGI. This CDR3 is CASRYVSGRADKQYF. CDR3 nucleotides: TGTGCCAGCCGTTACGTTAGCGGGAGAGCAGATAAGCAGTATTTT.

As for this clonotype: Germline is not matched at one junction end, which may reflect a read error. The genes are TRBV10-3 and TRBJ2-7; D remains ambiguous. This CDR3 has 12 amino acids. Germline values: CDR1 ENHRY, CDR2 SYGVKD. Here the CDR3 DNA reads TGTACCATCAGTGGAGCCGGGCAAGAGCAGTATTTC. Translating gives CTISGAGQEQYF.

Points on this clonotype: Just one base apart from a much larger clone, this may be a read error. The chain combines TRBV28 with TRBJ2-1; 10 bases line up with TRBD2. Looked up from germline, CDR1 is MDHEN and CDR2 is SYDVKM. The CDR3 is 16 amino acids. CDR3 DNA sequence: TGTGCCAGCATCCCCCCGGAGCGGGGGGGCTACAAAGAGCAGTTCTTC. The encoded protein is CASIPPERGGYKEQFF.

CDR3 amino acids: CASSLQTAPTNEKLFF. The CDR3 DNA sequence: TGTGCCAGCAGTCTTCAGACAGCACCAACTAATGAAAAACTGTTTTTT. The chain combines TRBV28 with TRBJ1-4, with a tentative D call TRBD1 (5 bases). The CDR3 sequence is 16 residues long. V lost 5 bases, J lost 0 bases, and 13 bases lay in between. Germline CDR1 reads MDHEN; CDR2 reads SYDVKM.

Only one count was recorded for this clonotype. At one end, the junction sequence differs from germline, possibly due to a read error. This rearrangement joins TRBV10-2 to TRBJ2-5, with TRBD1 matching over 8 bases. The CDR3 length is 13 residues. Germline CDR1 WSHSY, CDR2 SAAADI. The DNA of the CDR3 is TGCACCAGCAGGACAGGGACGTTTGAGACCCAGTGCTTC. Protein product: CTSRTGTFETQCF.

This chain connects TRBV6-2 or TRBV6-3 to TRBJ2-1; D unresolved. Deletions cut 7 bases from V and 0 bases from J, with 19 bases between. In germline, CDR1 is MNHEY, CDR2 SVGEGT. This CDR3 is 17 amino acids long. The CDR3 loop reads CASNTGRRISSYNEQFF. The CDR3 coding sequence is TGTGCCAGCAATACGGGCCGTCGGATAAGCTCCTACAATGAGCAGTTCTTC.

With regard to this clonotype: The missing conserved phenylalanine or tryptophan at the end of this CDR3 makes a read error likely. CDR3 sequence (DNA): TGTGTCAGCAGCTTCGTGGTTAGCGGGACGTACGAGCAGTACTTA. Its translation: CVSSFVVSGTYEQYL. The rearrangement joins TRBV5-6 to TRBJ2-7; 8 nucleotides match TRBD2. Germline values: CDR1 SGHDT, CDR2 YYEEEE. This CDR3 is 15 amino acids long.

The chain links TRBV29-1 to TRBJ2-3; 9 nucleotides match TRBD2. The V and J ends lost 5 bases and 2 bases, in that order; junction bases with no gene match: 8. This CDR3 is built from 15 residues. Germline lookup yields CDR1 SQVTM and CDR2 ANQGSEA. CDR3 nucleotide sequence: TGCAGCGTTTCCGGGACTAGCAGACACACAGATACGCAGTATTTT. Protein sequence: CSVSGTSRHTDTQYF.

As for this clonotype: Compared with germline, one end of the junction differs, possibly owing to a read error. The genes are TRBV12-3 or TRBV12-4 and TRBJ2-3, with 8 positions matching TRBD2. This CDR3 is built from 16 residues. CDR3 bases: TGTGCCAGCAGTTCCCTAAGCGGGAGCGCTACAGATACGCAGTGTTTT. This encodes CASSSLSGSATDTQCF.

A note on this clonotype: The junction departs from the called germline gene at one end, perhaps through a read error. The CDR3 sequence is CASSPQLMSQQLF. The CDR3 bases are TGTGCCAGTAGCCCCCAGTTGATGTCTCAGCAGCTCTTC. The rearrangement uses TRBV7-8 and TRBJ2-1; the D is unclear. The CDR3 covers 13 residues. In germline, CDR1 is SGHVS, CDR2 FQNEAQ.

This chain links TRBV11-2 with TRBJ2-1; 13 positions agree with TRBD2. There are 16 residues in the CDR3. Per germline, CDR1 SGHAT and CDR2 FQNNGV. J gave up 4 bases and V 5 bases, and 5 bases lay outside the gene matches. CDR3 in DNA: TGTGCCAGCAGCCCAACGACTAGCGGGGGGTACAATGAGCAGTTCTTC. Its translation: CASSPTTSGGYNEQFF.

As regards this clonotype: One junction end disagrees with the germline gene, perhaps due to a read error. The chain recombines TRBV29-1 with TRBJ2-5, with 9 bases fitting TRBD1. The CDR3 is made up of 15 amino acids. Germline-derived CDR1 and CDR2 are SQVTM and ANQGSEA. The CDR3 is CSVKEMTGGKETQYF. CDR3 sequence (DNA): TGCAGCGTTAAAGAAATGACAGGGGGGAAAGAAACCCAGTACTTC. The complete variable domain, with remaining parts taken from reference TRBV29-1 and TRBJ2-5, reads SAVISQKPSRDICQRGTSLTIQCQVDSQVTMMFWYRQQPGQSLTLIATANQGSEATYESGFVIDKFPISRPNLTFSTLTVSNMSPEDSSIYLCSVKEMTGGKETQYFGPGTRLLVL.